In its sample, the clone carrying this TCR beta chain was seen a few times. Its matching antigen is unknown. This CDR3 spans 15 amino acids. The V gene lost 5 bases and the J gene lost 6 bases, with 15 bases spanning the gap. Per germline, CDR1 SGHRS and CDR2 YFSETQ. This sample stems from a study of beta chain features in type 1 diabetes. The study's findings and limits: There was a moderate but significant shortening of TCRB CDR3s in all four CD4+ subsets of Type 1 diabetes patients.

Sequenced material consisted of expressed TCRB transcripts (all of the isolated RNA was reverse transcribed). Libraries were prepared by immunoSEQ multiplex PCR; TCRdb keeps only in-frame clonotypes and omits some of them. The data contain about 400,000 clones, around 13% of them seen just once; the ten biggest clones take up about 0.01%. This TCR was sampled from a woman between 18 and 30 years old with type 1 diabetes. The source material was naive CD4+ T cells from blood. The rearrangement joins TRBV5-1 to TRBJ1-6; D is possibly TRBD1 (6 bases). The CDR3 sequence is CASRLSTGLNSPLHF. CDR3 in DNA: TGCGCCAGCAGACTGTCGACAGGTCTTAATTCACCCCTCCACTTT.